The rows below give T cell receptor beta chains drawn from one sample of a study of early T cells in non-severe SARS-CoV-2 infection. TCRdb called the 5' RACE reads again in MiXCR, with one record for every CDR3 protein. The repertoire holds over 75,000 distinct CDR3 sequences, with about 12% as singletons. Sample: whole blood. Receptors were obtained from an adult who was a healthcare worker with PCR-confirmed SARS-CoV-2 infection or an uninfected control (not recorded which). Both conserved end residues are part of each CDR3. The order of the fields is J gene, clone size, V gene, D gene, CDR3 protein, CDR3 DNA. The D gene is left open where the match is weak. Rows give clone size only sometimes, using once, few, many, or a class for an expanded clone.

TRBJ1-2	few	TRBV20-1	.	CSAPAHGSWGYTF	TGCAGTGCTCCCGCACATGGCTCTTGGGGCTACACCTTC
TRBJ2-7	many	TRBV13	.	CASSLGLSYEQYF	TGTGCCAGCAGCTTGGGCCTCTCCTACGAGCAGTACTTC
TRBJ1-1	many	TRBV2	.	CASSREQLNTEAFF	TGTGCCAGCAGTAGGGAACAGCTGAACACTGAAGCTTTCTTT
TRBJ1-6	few	TRBV10-3	.	CATHPGSYNSPLHF	TGTGCCACACACCCCGGCTCCTATAATTCACCCCTCCACTTT
TRBJ2-1	few	TRBV4-3	TRBD2	CASSQRAGGPYEQFF	TGCGCCAGCAGCCAGCGGGCGGGGGGGCCCTATGAGCAGTTCTTC
TRBJ2-7	few	TRBV21-1	.	CASSTDGLYEQYF	TGTGCCAGCAGCACGGACGGTCTCTACGAGCAGTACTTC
TRBJ2-3	few	TRBV28	.	CASYSLRGKTTDTQYF	TGTGCCAGCTATAGTTTACGAGGGAAAACGACAGATACGCAGTATTTT
TRBJ2-2	.	TRBV12-3/TRBV12-4	.	CASSSRRPSGELFF	TGTGCCAGCAGTTCACGCAGGCCCAGCGGGGAGCTGTTTTTT
TRBJ2-7	many	TRBV28	TRBD1	CASRKPGQVNYEQYF	TGTGCCAGCAGGAAACCGGGACAGGTAAACTACGAGCAGTACTTC
TRBJ1-5	.	TRBV6-1	.	CASTDIKGGQPQHF	TGTGCCAGCACCGACATAAAAGGAGGTCAGCCCCAGCATTTT
TRBJ1-5	.	TRBV20-1	.	CSAAHGNQPQHF	TGCAGTGCCGCTCATGGCAATCAGCCCCAGCATTTT
TRBJ1-2	many	TRBV4-3	.	CASSQVTQGHYGYTF	TGCGCCAGCAGCCAAGTGACACAGGGCCACTATGGCTACACCTTC
TRBJ2-7	.	TRBV9	TRBD2	CASSAGSGPSGSFSEQYF	TGTGCCAGCAGCGCGGGTTCGGGCCCTAGCGGGAGTTTTTCCGAGCAGTACTTC
TRBJ2-1	.	TRBV5-4	.	CASSLPRGDYNEQFF	TGTGCCAGCAGCCTCCCAAGGGGGGACTACAATGAGCAGTTCTTC
TRBJ2-3	.	TRBV9	.	CASSVVGAPTDTQYF	TGTGCCAGCAGCGTAGTCGGGGCCCCCACAGATACGCAGTATTTT
TRBJ1-1	few	TRBV6-2/TRBV6-3	.	CASSRWVTAPRVTEAFF	TGTGCCAGCAGTCGGTGGGTGACGGCGCCCAGGGTCACTGAAGCTTTCTTT
TRBJ2-2	many	TRBV4-1	.	CASSQTGANTGELFF	TGCGCCAGCAGCCAGACAGGCGCGAACACCGGGGAGCTGTTTTTT
TRBJ2-7	few	TRBV19	TRBD1	CASSIEINRGRYEQYF	TGTGCCAGTAGTATTGAGATCAACAGGGGAAGGTACGAGCAGTACTTC
TRBJ2-7	many	TRBV20-1	.	CSAKTSPEAEQYF	TGCAGTGCAAAAACTAGCCCCGAGGCCGAGCAGTACTTC
TRBJ1-4	few	TRBV7-9	.	CASSLGPGINEKLFF	TGTGCCAGCAGCTTAGGGCCGGGTATTAATGAAAAACTGTTTTTT
TRBJ2-3	.	TRBV29-1	TRBD1	CSTAVTGMADTQYF	TGCAGCACCGCCGTGACAGGGATGGCAGATACGCAGTATTTT
TRBJ1-3	.	TRBV20-1	.	CSVPYGGRGNTIYF	TGCAGTGTTCCGTACGGGGGTCGAGGAAACACCATATATTTT
TRBJ2-5	many	TRBV2	TRBD1	CASADRGLLGETQYF	TGTGCCAGCGCGGACAGGGGGCTTTTAGGGGAGACCCAGTACTTC
TRBJ2-2	.	TRBV5-6	TRBD1	CASSYHPGQGAPGELFF	TGTGCCAGCAGCTATCACCCGGGACAGGGGGCCCCCGGGGAGCTGTTTTTT
TRBJ2-2	.	TRBV11-2	TRBD1	CASSRDRNTGELFF	TGTGCCAGCAGCCGGGACAGAAACACCGGGGAGCTGTTTTTT
TRBJ1-1	.	TRBV5-1	.	CASSFGTGTSDTEVFF	.
TRBJ1-2	few	TRBV20-1	.	CSARDIRQTYGYTF	TGCAGTGCTAGAGATATACGCCAAACCTATGGCTACACCTTC
TRBJ1-2	many	TRBV28	.	CASSLTQGLSNYGYTF	TGTGCCAGCAGTTTAACCCAGGGGCTATCTAACTATGGCTACACCTTC
TRBJ2-3	many	TRBV5-5	.	CASSFGDSGTDTQYF	TGTGCCAGCAGCTTCGGGGACTCTGGTACAGATACGCAGTATTTT
TRBJ1-1	.	TRBV7-2	TRBD1	CASSLLGTGNTEAFF	TGTGCCAGCAGCTTATTGGGGACAGGGAACACTGAAGCTTTCTTT
TRBJ1-6	many	TRBV14	TRBD1	CASSQLRDRGRSPLHF	TGTGCCAGCAGCCAACTCCGGGACAGGGGCCGTTCACCCCTCCACTTT
TRBJ2-7	many	TRBV7-2	TRBD1	CASSSRSGTGSHEQYF	TGTGCCAGCAGCTCCCGTTCGGGGACAGGGTCCCACGAGCAGTACTTC
TRBJ2-1	.	TRBV29-1	.	CSVLNNEQFF	TGCAGCGTTCTTAACAATGAGCAGTTCTTC
TRBJ2-6	.	TRBV9	TRBD1	CASSTSGTAISGANVLTF	TGTGCCAGCAGCACGTCCGGGACAGCGATATCTGGGGCCAACGTCCTGACTTTC
TRBJ2-2	many	TRBV11-2	.	CASSLWNTGELFF	TGTGCCAGCAGCTTATGGAACACCGGGGAGCTGTTTTTT
TRBJ2-2	.	TRBV11-2	TRBD2	CASSRRVAGSTGELFF	TGTGCCAGCAGTCGTCGAGTAGCGGGGAGCACCGGGGAGCTGTTTTTT
TRBJ2-2	many	TRBV7-7	TRBD2	CASSATSGGSGELFF	TGTGCTAGCAGCGCCACTAGCGGGGGCTCCGGGGAGCTGTTTTTT
TRBJ2-3	few	TRBV12-3/TRBV12-4	.	CASRRDWRSDTQYF	TGTGCCAGCAGAAGGGATTGGAGGTCAGATACGCAGTATTTT
TRBJ2-1	many	TRBV13	.	CASSLNRPNEQFF	TGTGCCAGCAGCTTAAACAGGCCCAATGAGCAGTTCTTC
TRBJ2-1	many	TRBV12-3/TRBV12-4	TRBD1	CASSLRGLHNEQFF	TGTGCCAGCAGTTTAAGGGGGCTGCACAATGAGCAGTTCTTC
TRBJ2-3	.	TRBV6-6	TRBD2	CASTSTSGGTDTQYF	TGTGCCAGCACCTCGACTAGCGGGGGCACAGATACGCAGTATTTT
TRBJ2-3	few	TRBV20-1	.	CSARVRSRYTTDTQYF	TGCAGTGCTAGAGTCCGGAGCAGATATACCACAGATACGCAGTATTTT
TRBJ2-3	many	TRBV29-1	.	CSVAGRVTDTQYF	TGCAGCGTTGCGGGCAGGGTCACAGATACGCAGTATTTT
TRBJ2-5	.	TRBV5-4	.	CASSFGTLQETQYF	TGTGCCAGCAGCTTTGGGACTTTGCAAGAGACCCAGTACTTC
TRBJ2-5	.	TRBV6-6	.	CASSYPPGDQETQYF	TGTGCCAGCAGTTACCCCCCGGGAGACCAAGAGACCCAGTACTTC
TRBJ2-7	.	TRBV11-2	.	CASSLEISYEQYF	TGTGCCAGCAGCTTGGAAATCTCCTACGAGCAGTACTTC
TRBJ2-7	many	TRBV28	.	CASSSRPTSNGQYF	TGTGCCAGCAGTTCCCGACCGACTAGTAACGGGCAGTACTTC
TRBJ2-7	many	TRBV6-2/TRBV6-3	TRBD1	CASSDRGPPYEQYF	TGTGCCAGCAGTGACAGGGGGCCCCCCTACGAGCAGTACTTC
TRBJ2-2	many	TRBV7-9	.	CASSLARGGTDTGELFF	TGTGCCAGCAGCTTAGCCCGAGGAGGGACGGACACCGGGGAGCTGTTTTTT
TRBJ2-5	.	TRBV2	.	CASSEGGQLIETQYF	TGTGCCAGCAGTGAAGGAGGGCAGCTTATTGAGACCCAGTACTTC
TRBJ1-5	many	TRBV7-2	TRBD1	CASSRQGGYNQPQHF	TGTGCCAGCAGCCGACAGGGGGGGTATAATCAGCCCCAGCATTTT
TRBJ1-2	few	TRBV18	TRBD1	CASSPDRTGLLRGYTF	TGTGCCAGCTCACCAGACCGGACAGGCCTACTGCGGGGCTACACCTTC
TRBJ2-1	many	TRBV7-3	TRBD1	CASSPPGQGNEQFF	TGTGCCAGCAGCCCCCCGGGACAGGGGAATGAGCAGTTCTTC
TRBJ1-5	.	TRBV28	TRBD1	CASSLIGTGGHQPQHF	TGTGCCAGCAGTTTAATCGGGACAGGGGGCCATCAGCCCCAGCATTTT
TRBJ1-2	many	TRBV20-1	.	CSATDTYGYTF	TGCAGTGCTACGGACACCTATGGCTACACCTTC
TRBJ2-7	many	TRBV20-1	TRBD2	CSARDRASGSYEQYF	TGCAGTGCTAGAGATCGGGCTAGCGGATCCTACGAGCAGTACTTC
TRBJ2-5	.	TRBV4-1	.	CASSQERWGGQYF	TGCGCCAGCAGCCAAGAACGATGGGGTGGCCAGTACTTC
TRBJ2-7	many	TRBV6-6	.	CASSYGVGIGNEQYF	TGTGCCAGCAGTTACGGCGTCGGGATCGGGAACGAGCAGTACTTC